One sample yielded the 8 T cell receptor beta chains listed below, sequenced in a study of blood T cell repertoires in COVID-19. Clones were read by immunoSEQ multiplex PCR, and TCRdb kept only the in-frame ones, dropping some. The repertoire holds 100,000 to 120,000 clones, with around four fifths as singletons. The sample taken for sequencing was peripheral blood. The receptors stem from a woman between 65 and 79 years old with acute or convalescent COVID-19.

The V gene is TRBV19, the J gene TRBJ1-2, with D unresolved. The CDR3 is 16 residues long. The ends were cut back, 1 base at V and 1 base at J, with 13 bases in the middle. Germline loops: CDR1 LNHDA, CDR2 SQIVND (reference sequence). The CDR3 sequence: CASSIVGREGNYGYTF. Here the CDR3 DNA reads TGTGCCAGTAGTATAGTAGGACGGGAGGGTAACTATGGCTACACCTTC.

The chain employs TRBV19 and TRBJ1-1, with D possibly TRBD1 on 6 matching bases. Trimming stripped 1 base from V and 0 bases from J, with 9 bases between. This CDR3 has 15 amino acids. The V gene's germline CDR1 is LNHDA and CDR2 SQIVND (reference sequence). The CDR3 reads CASSIVGGLNTEAFF. CDR3 sequence (DNA): TGTGCCAGTAGTATAGTAGGGGGACTGAACACTGAAGCTTTCTTT.

The chain is built from TRBV7-3 and TRBJ2-7; D perhaps matches TRBD2 (6 bases). Germline-derived CDR1 and CDR2 are SGHTA and FQGTGA. The CDR3 covers 15 residues. V was trimmed by 2 bases and J by 0 bases, leaving 11 bases between them. Here the CDR3 reads CASSLFGGASYEQYF. The CDR3 DNA reads as TGTGCCAGCAGCTTATTTGGCGGGGCCTCCTACGAGCAGTACTTC. Drawing the rest from reference TRBV7-3 and TRBJ2-7, the complete variable domain is GAGVSQTPSNKVTEKGKYVELRCDPISGHTALYWYRQSLGQGPEFLIYFQGTGAADDSGLPNDRFFAVRPEGSVSTLKIQRTERGDSAVYLCASSLFGGASYEQYFGPGTRLTVT.

This chain joins TRBV6-1 and TRBJ2-7; D is undetermined. The CDR3 runs 14 residues. Trimming took 3 bases from V and 1 from J, leaving 10 bases between them. Germline CDR1 and CDR2: MNHNS and SASEGT. CDR3: CASSEGSYSYEQYF. CDR3 coding DNA: TGTGCCAGCAGTGAGGGCAGCTATTCCTACGAGCAGTACTTC.

The rearrangement links TRBV7-2 to TRBJ2-7; 10 bases agree with TRBD1. Germline V CDR1 and CDR2: SGHTA, FQGNSA. With V trimmed by 4 bases and J by 2 bases, 2 bases remained unmatched. The CDR3 is 14 amino acids. The CDR3 region is CASSSGQGAYEQYF. DNA of the CDR3: TGTGCCAGCAGCTCCGGACAGGGGGCCTACGAGCAGTACTTC. Based on the CDR3 plus reference TRBV7-2 and TRBJ2-7, the full variable domain is GAGVSQSPSNKVTEKGKDVELRCDPISGHTALYWYRQSLGQGLEFLIYFQGNSAPDKSGLPSDRFSAERTGGSVSTLTIQRTQQEDSAVYLCASSSGQGAYEQYFGPGTRLTVT.

V usage is TRBV28 and J usage is TRBJ1-1; 9 nucleotides line up with TRBD1. The CDR3 runs 13 residues. V dropped 5 bases and J dropped 9; count of bases not matched to a gene: 7. CDR1 MDHEN and CDR2 SYDVKM come from the germline V gene. As DNA, the CDR3 is TGTGCCAGCAGTATAAGACAGGGGGGGAAAGCTTTCTTT. Translated: CASSIRQGGKAFF. The complete variable domain, with remaining parts taken from reference TRBV28 and TRBJ1-1, reads DVKVTQSSRYLVKRTGEKVFLECVQDMDHENMFWYRQDPGLGLRLIYFSYDVKMKEKGDIPEGYSVSREKKERFSLILESASTNQTSMYLCASSIRQGGKAFFGQGTRLTVV.

The chain combines TRBV7-2 with TRBJ1-1; D is undetermined. The CDR3 totals 13 residues. V dropped 5 bases and J dropped 1 base, with 8 bases sitting between them. Germline CDR1 reads SGHTA; CDR2 reads FQGNSA. Written as DNA, the CDR3 is TGTGCCAGCAGCACTCAGGAGAACACTGAAGCTTTCTTT. It is translated as CASSTQENTEAFF.

V and J are TRBV24-1 and TRBJ1-5; D is unresolved. Trimming took 4 bases from V and 3 from J, leaving 12 bases between them. Looked up from germline, CDR1 is KGHDR and CDR2 is SFDVKD. This CDR3 is built from 15 residues. CDR3 in amino acids: CATSDARVHNQPQHF. The CDR3 DNA reads as TGTGCCACCAGTGACGCCCGGGTTCACAATCAGCCCCAGCATTTT.